This TCR beta chain was sequenced for a study of T-cell reconstitution after alpha-beta-depleted transplantation in children. The length of the CDR3 is 14 residues. V lost 10 bases and J lost 3, with 15 bases in between. Preparation of the TCRbeta library was carried out with unique molecular identifiers. TCRdb recomputed calls from the PCR reads with MiXCR, one row per CDR3 protein. The sample records 400,000 to 500,000 distinct CDR3 sequences, under 13% being singletons. The TCR sequence derives from a human donor who donated a stem cell graft to a child with acute myeloid leukemia. The V call is TRBV12-3 or TRBV12-4, the J call TRBJ1-4; TRBD1 might be the D (5 bases). The input for sequencing was PBMCs from the stem cell graft donor, taken from the stem cell graft. The CDR3 DNA reads TGTGCCACCGGTGACAGCAGGGCTAATGAAAAACTGTTTTTT. Translation gives CATGDSRANEKLFF.